This T cell receptor (beta chain) was recovered during a study of blood T cell repertoires in COVID-19. Study at large: PBMCs, B-cell-depleted T cells, or T cells were the source of the cDNA or gDNA that made up the material.

Between the trimmed V and J ends, which lost 2 bases and 1 base, there was a span of 13 bases. The germline gives CDR1 SGHTA, CDR2 FQGTGA. The CDR3 has 16 amino acids. Here immunoSEQ multiplex PCR was the method, and the copy in TCRdb shows in-frame clones only, minus some. The repertoire consists of 120,000 or so clones, with over 65% occurring once and the leading ten covering under 0.95%. Sequenced material: peripheral blood. The TCR sequence derives from a human donor with acute or convalescent COVID-19. The donor label of this sample is uncertain. The chain employs TRBV7-3 and TRBJ2-3; possibly TRBD2 for D (6 bases). DNA for the CDR3: TGTGCCAGCAGCTTATATGGCGGGGCGGGCACAGATACGCAGTATTTT. This codes for CASSLYGGAGTDTQYF.